This T cell receptor (beta chain) was documented in a study of T cell repertoires in aging, cancer and after chemotherapy. Study-level information: Donors were grouped into six age bands spanning 30 or younger through 70 or older.

Peripheral blood genomic DNA, not sorted cells or RNA, was the template. Trimming pared 4 bases from V and 4 bases from J, leaving 7 bases between. CDR3 length: 12 residues. Germline assignment: CDR1 MNHEY and CDR2 SVGAGI. Multiplex touch-down PCR with TRB-A/B primers amplified rearranged V-D-J TRB sequences. A single record per CDR3 protein comes from TCRdb applying MiXCR to the multiplex PCR reads. The repertoire holds some 8,200 distinct CDR3 sequences, with under 35% as singletons. Sequences were obtained from blood. This receptor was obtained from a human donor in good health. The V call is TRBV6-5, the J call TRBJ1-1, with D unclear. CDR3: CASSFVGTEAFF. The CDR3 nucleotides are TGTGCCAGCAGTTTCGTAGGCACTGAAGCTTTCTTT.